These 27 T cell receptor beta chains were sequenced from one sample in a study of memory CD4+ T cells and cytomegalovirus serostatus (dated by TCRdb to between 2017 and 2020). Receptor amplification or capture employed the immunoSEQ multiplex PCR assay. This immuneACCESS table, as held by TCRdb, lists in-frame sequences with V and J called but not all clones. Of the missing ones, under half trace to an unresolved V gene in checked studies; the others have no known cause. This sample lists about 52,000 clones; around 80% were detected once. The ten largest account for around 1.3% of the sample. A FACSAria II was used to sort memory CD4+ T cells, defined as single viable CD3+CD4+CD8-CD45RO+ cells. The specimen sequenced was memory CD4+ T cells from blood. Receptor source: an adult in good health and CMV-seropositive.

This chain uses TRBV6-5 with TRBJ1-3; TRBD1 agrees at 7 bases. The germline CDR1 and CDR2 sequences are MNHEY and SVGAGI. The trim removed 6 bases at V and 0 bases at J, leaving 5 bases unmatched. The CDR3 runs 15 residues. Here the CDR3 reads CASRRDRVSGNTIYF. The CDR3 DNA follows: TGTGCCAGCAGAAGGGACAGAGTCTCTGGAAACACCATATATTTT.

This clone has only one observation. This sequence joins TRBV5-5 and TRBJ2-1; 8 nucleotides line up with TRBD2. The CDR3 sequence is 15 residues long. CDR1 and CDR2 (germline): SGHKS, YYEKEE (reference sequence). V dropped 0 bases and J dropped 6; count of bases not matched to a gene: 5. The CDR3: CASSLAAGGRNEQFF. The CDR3 bases are TGTGCCAGCAGCTTGGCTGCGGGAGGCCGCAATGAGCAGTTCTTC.

For the CDR3, the DNA is TGTGCCAGCTCACCAGAGGGACAGGGGACCTATCAGCCCCAGCATTTT. Its translation is CASSPEGQGTYQPQHF. The V gene is TRBV18, the J gene TRBJ1-5; 10 bases match TRBD1. The ends lost 2 bases at V and 5 bases at J; junction bases unmatched: 6. Germline V gene data show CDR1 as KGHSH and CDR2 as LQKENI. The length of the CDR3 is 16 residues.

The chain has TRBV2 and TRBJ1-5, with 7 nucleotides matching TRBD1. The germline gives CDR1 SNHLY, CDR2 FYNNEI. Losses at the gene ends were 4 bases for V and 4 bases for J; bases not matched to a gene: 4. This CDR3 has 14 residues. Here the CDR3 DNA reads TGTGCCAGCAGTGCTCAGGGGGTGAATCAGCCCCAGCATTTT. Amino acids: CASSAQGVNQPQHF.

The CDR3 is CASSRGLAGGPLQGDEQFF. The CDR3 DNA sequence: TGCGCCAGCAGCCGGGGACTAGCGGGAGGCCCCTTACAGGGCGATGAGCAGTTCTTC. The rearrangement joins TRBV5-1 to TRBJ2-1, with TRBD2 matching 15 bases. The junction had 16 bases not matched to a gene; V was cut back by 4 bases and J by 8 bases. This CDR3 spans 19 amino acids. CDR1 is SGHRS and CDR2 is YFSETQ in the germline V gene.

V usage is TRBV2 and J usage is TRBJ2-2, with D uncertain. Germline CDR1 is SNHLY and CDR2 is FYNNEI. V lost 3 bases to trimming and J lost 2 bases, with 7 bases between them. There are 14 residues in the CDR3. CDR3 sequence: CASSDQGNTGELFF. The CDR3 nucleotides read TGTGCCAGCAGTGATCAAGGAAACACCGGGGAGCTGTTTTTT.

V usage is TRBV7-2 and J usage is TRBJ2-1, with 14 bases fitting TRBD2. Per germline, CDR1 SGHTA and CDR2 FQGNSA. The J segment lost 1 base and the V segment lost 5 bases, leaving 4 bases of the junction unmatched. The CDR3 runs 17 residues. The CDR3 spells CASSATSGRGSYNEQFF. CDR3 in DNA: TGTGCCAGCAGCGCGACTAGCGGGAGGGGGTCCTACAATGAGCAGTTCTTC. The variable domain in full, with the rest retrieved from reference TRBV7-2 and TRBJ2-1, is GAGVSQSPSNKVTEKGKDVELRCDPISGHTALYWYRQSLGQGLEFLIYFQGNSAPDKSGLPSDRFSAERTGGSVSTLTIQRTQQEDSAVYLCASSATSGRGSYNEQFFGPGTRLTVL.

J is TRBJ2-3 and V is TRBV6-1, with TRBD2 as a possible D gene (5 bases). CDR3 length: 14 amino acids. Germline CDR1 MNHNS, CDR2 SASEGT. V shed 4 bases and J shed 5 bases, with 13 bases lying between them. The CDR3 sequence: CASSGWTRGDTQYF. The CDR3 DNA is TGTGCCAGCAGTGGCTGGACTCGGGGAGATACGCAGTATTTT.

The V and J genes are TRBV7-2 and TRBJ1-2; TRBD1 aligns across 9 bases. The CDR3 loop spans 14 amino acids. J was trimmed by 7 bases and V by 5 bases; bases with no gene match: 8. Germline lookup yields CDR1 SGHTA and CDR2 FQGNSA. CDR3 in amino acids: CASSRFRQGGGYTF. Written as DNA, the CDR3 is TGTGCCAGCAGCAGATTCAGACAGGGGGGTGGCTACACCTTC.

The chain is built from TRBV7-9 and TRBJ2-7, with 7 bases identical to TRBD2. Germline loops: CDR1 SEHNR, CDR2 FQNEAQ (reference sequence). CDR3 length: 15 amino acids. J lost 6 bases, V lost 1 base, and 9 bases had no gene match. The CDR3 DNA follows: TGTGCCAGCAGCTTAGTGTTAGGGAGGGCGGGCGAGCAGTACTTC. This gives the protein CASSLVLGRAGEQYF.

This rearrangement joins TRBV5-4 to TRBJ2-5; 8 nucleotides align to TRBD1. Germline V gene data show CDR1 as SGHNT and CDR2 as YYREEE (reference sequence). This CDR3 region has 14 residues. J was trimmed by 0 bases and V by 6 bases; bases with no gene match: 4. The CDR3 sequence is CASTGTGHQETQYF. The CDR3 bases are TGTGCCAGCACCGGGACAGGACACCAAGAGACCCAGTACTTC.

The chain combines TRBV14 with TRBJ1-2, with D possibly matching TRBD1 (5 bases). The ends were cut back, 4 bases at V and 4 bases at J, with 10 bases in the middle. CDR1 is SGHDN, CDR2 FVKESK, per germline. This CDR3 region has 13 residues. CDR3 bases: TGTGCCAGCAGCCGGGACCGCGCCTATGGCTACACCTTC. Protein: CASSRDRAYGYTF.

This clone was observed a handful of times. CDR3 DNA sequence: TGTGCCAGCAGCGCTACAGGGTCTAATGAAAAACTGTTTTTT. This translates into CASSATGSNEKLFF. V and J are TRBV9 and TRBJ1-4, with TRBD1 as a possible D gene (6 bases). This CDR3 has 14 amino acids. Germline CDR1 and CDR2: SGDLS and YYNGEE. V lost 3 bases and J lost 3, with 9 bases in between.

This rearrangement joins TRBV5-1 to TRBJ2-1; D unclear. The CDR3 loop spans 14 amino acids. Germline CDR1 is SGHRS and CDR2 is YFSETQ. The V and J ends lost 2 bases and 4 bases respectively, with 10 bases between them. CDR3 in amino acids: CASSLGQTYNEQFF. The CDR3 DNA sequence: TGCGCCAGCAGCTTAGGGCAGACTTACAATGAGCAGTTCTTC.

The genes are TRBV28 and TRBJ1-1; unclear D gene. The CDR3 is made up of 15 amino acids. Germline values: CDR1 MDHEN, CDR2 SYDVKM. The V and J ends lost 5 bases and 0 bases respectively, with 13 bases between them. The chain's CDR3 is CASSSGVQLNTEAFF. The CDR3 DNA reads as TGTGCCAGCAGTAGTGGGGTCCAATTGAACACTGAAGCTTTCTTT.

This clone is medium-sized in the sample. This rearrangement joins TRBV2 to TRBJ2-3, with TRBD1 identical over 7 bases. V lost 6 bases to trimming and J lost 2 bases; unmatched junction nucleotides: 5. Looked up from germline, CDR1 is SNHLY and CDR2 is FYNNEI. The CDR3 loop spans 14 amino acids. Written as DNA, the CDR3 is TGTGCCAGCAGGAGGGGGCAGGACACAGATACGCAGTATTTT. It yields the protein CASRRGQDTDTQYF.

This clone was seen just once. The genes are TRBV29-1 and TRBJ1-2; D ambiguous. This CDR3 is 13 amino acids long. CDR1 and CDR2 (germline): SQVTM, ANQGSEA. The V gene lost 0 bases and the J gene lost 8 bases, with 13 bases spanning the gap. The CDR3 here is CSVEENSLGGYTF. The CDR3 region has the DNA TGCAGCGTTGAAGAAAACAGCCTGGGAGGCTACACCTTC.

The chain uses TRBV7-3 and TRBJ2-7, with TRBD1 as a possible D gene (6 bases). The V end was cut by 0 bases, the J end by 11 bases, with 11 bases between. The CDR3 totals 12 residues. Germline V gene sequence: CDR1 SGHTA, CDR2 FQGTGA. CDR3 sequence: CASSLTQGIKYF. The DNA for the CDR3 is TGTGCCAGCAGCTTAACACAGGGAATCAAGTACTTC.

The chain links TRBV4-3 to TRBJ2-5; possibly TRBD2 for D (6 bases). The germline gives CDR1 LGHNA, CDR2 YSLEER. This CDR3 contains 15 residues. V was clipped by 8 bases and J by 2 bases, with 18 bases between them. In DNA, the CDR3 is TGCGCCAGCTTCCCCGGCGGGGTAAAACAAGAGACCCAGTACTTC. It encodes CASFPGGVKQETQYF.

The J gene is TRBJ1-1, the V gene TRBV5-5, with D unresolved. This CDR3 has 15 residues. V lost 0 bases and J 1 base, leaving 10 bases between the germline ends. In germline, CDR1 is SGHKS, CDR2 YYEKEE (reference sequence). This CDR3 is CASSLGGLSNTEAFF. CDR3 nucleotide sequence: TGTGCCAGCAGCTTGGGTGGCCTTTCGAACACTGAAGCTTTCTTT.

This clone was detected only once. This chain uses TRBV5-1 with TRBJ1-6; D is ambiguous. Germline V gene lookup returns CDR1 SGHRS and CDR2 YFSETQ. This CDR3 has 15 amino acids. Trimming shortened V by 0 bases and J by 6 bases, and 10 bases separated the two germline ends. This CDR3 reads CASSLVAFSNSPLHF. CDR3 nucleotide sequence: TGCGCCAGCAGCTTGGTGGCCTTTTCTAATTCACCCCTCCACTTT.

CDR3 nucleotide sequence: TGTGCCAGCAGGGGGACAGCTGGAAAAGGGACCCAGTACTTC. Translation gives CASRGTAGKGTQYF. The rearrangement links TRBV2 to TRBJ2-5; 7 nucleotides line up with TRBD1. The J segment lost 7 bases and the V segment lost 6 bases, leaving 11 bases of the junction unmatched. Germline CDR1 and CDR2: SNHLY and FYNNEI. The CDR3 is 14 residues long.

The chain couples TRBV9 to TRBJ1-3, with 10 bases that match TRBD1. V trimming: 3 bases; J trimming: 5 bases; junction bases outside the gene matches: 5. CDR1 is SGDLS, CDR2 YYNGEE, per germline. The CDR3 contains 15 residues. The DNA of the CDR3 is TGTGCCAGCAGCGCGACAGGGGGCGAGAGAAACACCATATATTTT. Its protein is CASSATGGERNTIYF.

V is TRBV19 and J is TRBJ2-2; 9 positions agree with TRBD1. This CDR3 contains 15 residues. The V gene end was trimmed by 6 bases and the J gene end by 4 bases; junction bases not matched to a gene: 6. Per the germline V gene, CDR1 is LNHDA and CDR2 is SQIVND (reference sequence). The chain's CDR3 is CASSPGTGRTGELFF. CDR3 DNA: TGTGCCAGTAGCCCCGGGACAGGGCGCACCGGGGAGCTGTTTTTT.

The chain is built from TRBV19 and TRBJ2-1, with TRBD1 identical over 8 bases. Germline trimming cut 3 bases from V and 10 bases from J; bases unmatched to any gene: 5. The CDR3 has 13 amino acids. Germline V gene lookup returns CDR1 LNHDA and CDR2 SQIVND (reference sequence). In nucleotides, the CDR3 is TGTGCCAGTAGTATGGACAGGGTCTACGAGCAGTTCTTC. It yields the protein CASSMDRVYEQFF.

The J gene is TRBJ2-1, the V gene TRBV5-6, with 7 nucleotides matching TRBD2. The CDR3 is 14 residues long. The germline gives CDR1 SGHDT, CDR2 YYEEEE. Trimming at V came to 2 bases and at J to 7 bases, leaving 6 bases not matched to a gene. CDR3 DNA sequence: TGTGCCAGCAGCTTCGGGGGAGCGGGGAATGAGCAGTTCTTC. Translated: CASSFGGAGNEQFF.

The chain couples TRBV5-1 to TRBJ1-4; D is perhaps TRBD1 (6 bases). V lost 5 bases, J lost 3 bases, and 14 bases lay in between. This CDR3 has 15 residues. The germline V gene encodes CDR1 SGHRS and CDR2 YFSETQ. The DNA for the CDR3 is TGCGCCAGCAGTCCTTCAGGGGAGTCTAATGAAAAACTGTTTTTT. Translating it yields CASSPSGESNEKLFF.